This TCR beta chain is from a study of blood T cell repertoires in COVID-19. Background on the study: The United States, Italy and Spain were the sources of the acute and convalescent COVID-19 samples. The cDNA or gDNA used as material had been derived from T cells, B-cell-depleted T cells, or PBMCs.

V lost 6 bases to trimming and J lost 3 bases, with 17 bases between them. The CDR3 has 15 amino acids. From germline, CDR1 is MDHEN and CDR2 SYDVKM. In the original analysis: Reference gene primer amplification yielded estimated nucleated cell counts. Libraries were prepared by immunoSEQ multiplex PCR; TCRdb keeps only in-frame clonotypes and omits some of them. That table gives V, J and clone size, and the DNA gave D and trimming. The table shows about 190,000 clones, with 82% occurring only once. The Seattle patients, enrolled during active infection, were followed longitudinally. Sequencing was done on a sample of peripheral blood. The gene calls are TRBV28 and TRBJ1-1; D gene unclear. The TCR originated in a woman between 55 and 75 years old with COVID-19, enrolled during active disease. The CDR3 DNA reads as TGTGCCAGCAGCCCCGGACTGCCGAGGGACACTGAAGCTTTCTTT. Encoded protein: CASSPGLPRDTEAFF.